These 4 T cell receptor beta chains came from one sample sequenced in a study of OX40 agonist ivuxolimab in advanced cancers. The data were produced by immunoSEQ multiplex PCR, yet TCRdb's version contains in-frame clones alone and is incomplete. Here the sample spans some 100,000 clones, 84% being singletons. The input for sequencing was CD4+ or CD8+ T cells sorted from blood, taken in a trial of the OX40 agonist ivuxolimab. All receptors derive from an adult with an advanced solid tumor such as melanoma, head and neck, liver or kidney cancer.

The chain carries TRBV27 and TRBJ2-2; D not resolved. The CDR3 totals 14 residues. Germline V lookup: CDR1 MNHEY, CDR2 SMNVEV (reference sequence). The ends were cut back, 2 bases at V and 4 bases at J, with 8 bases in the middle. The CDR3 reads CASSLGQPTGELFF. CDR3 DNA sequence: TGTGCCAGCAGTTTAGGGCAGCCCACCGGGGAGCTGTTTTTT.

This clone was seen only once. One end of the junction fails to match germline, which may point to a read error. The chain links TRBV7-8 to TRBJ2-3, with D perhaps given as TRBD1 or TRBD2 (5 bases each). Looked up from germline, CDR1 is SGHVS and CDR2 is FQNEAQ. This CDR3 spans 13 amino acids. The CDR3, as DNA: TGCGCGAATGGGGGAGAGGCCATAGATACGCAGTATTTT. Its translation is CANGGEAIDTQYF.

The chain couples TRBV2 to TRBJ1-5, with TRBD1 matching 9 bases. Germline assignment: CDR1 SNHLY and CDR2 FYNNEI. J lost 2 bases, V lost 4 bases, and 3 bases had no gene match. CDR3 length equals 15 residues. This chain's CDR3 is CASSGDRAGNQPQHF. The CDR3 DNA reads TGTGCCAGCAGTGGGGACAGGGCAGGCAATCAGCCCCAGCATTTT.

V gene TRBV7-3 combines with J gene TRBJ2-2; the D gene is possibly TRBD1 (5 bases). The CDR3 sequence is 16 residues long. Trimming removed 5 bases at V and 6 bases at J, with 19 bases between. Germline CDR1 is SGHTA and CDR2 is FQGTGA. CDR3 residues: CASSPYGDKGAGELFF. CDR3 in DNA: TGTGCCAGCAGCCCCTATGGGGATAAAGGGGCCGGGGAGCTGTTTTTT.